This T cell receptor beta chain stems from a study of T cell responses to AZD1222 COVID-19 vaccine. Study-level results: Receipt of two AZD1222 doses was followed by a rise in Spike-specific TCR breadth and depth. At baseline, seropositivity was found in only 5 to 7 AZD1222 recipients.

This clone has just one count. No antigen is known for it. Libraries were prepared by immunoSEQ multiplex PCR; TCRdb keeps only in-frame clonotypes and omits some of them. This sample has about 27,000 clones; around 93% occur once, and the top ten carry around 8.4%. Trimming took 6 bases from V and 7 from J, leaving 12 bases between them. Germline lookup yields CDR1 KGHDR and CDR2 SFDVKD. This CDR3 contains 12 residues. The receptor was derived from an adult who received the AZD1222 COVID-19 vaccine. This chain uses TRBV24-1 with TRBJ2-7, with D tentatively TRBD1 (6 bases). This material consisted of peripheral blood, taken 28 days after the second AZD1222 dose. The CDR3 region is CATSSGVGEQYF. The CDR3 nucleotides read TGTGCCACCAGTTCAGGGGTAGGGGAGCAGTACTTC.